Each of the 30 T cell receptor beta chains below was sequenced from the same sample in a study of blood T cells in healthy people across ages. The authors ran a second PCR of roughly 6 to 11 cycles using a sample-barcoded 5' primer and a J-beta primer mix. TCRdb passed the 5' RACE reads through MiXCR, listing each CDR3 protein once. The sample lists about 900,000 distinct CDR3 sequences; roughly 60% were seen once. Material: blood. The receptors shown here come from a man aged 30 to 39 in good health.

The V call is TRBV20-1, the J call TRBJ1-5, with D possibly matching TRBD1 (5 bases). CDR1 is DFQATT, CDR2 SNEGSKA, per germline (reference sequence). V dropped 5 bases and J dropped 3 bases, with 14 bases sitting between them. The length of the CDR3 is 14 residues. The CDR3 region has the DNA TGCAGTGCTCGGGAGGGGAAGAACAATCAGCCCCAGCATTTT. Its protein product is CSAREGKNNQPQHF.

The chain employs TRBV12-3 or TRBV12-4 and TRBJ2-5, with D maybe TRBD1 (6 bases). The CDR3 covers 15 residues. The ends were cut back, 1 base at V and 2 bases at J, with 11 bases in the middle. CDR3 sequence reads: CASSLVGHFQETQYF. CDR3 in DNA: TGTGCCAGCAGTTTAGTGGGACATTTTCAAGAGACCCAGTACTTC.

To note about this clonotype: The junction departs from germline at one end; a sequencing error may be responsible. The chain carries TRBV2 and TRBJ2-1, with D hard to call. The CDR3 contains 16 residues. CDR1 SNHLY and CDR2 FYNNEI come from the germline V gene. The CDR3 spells CASSDVEPSSHNEQFF. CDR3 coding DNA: TGTGCCAGCAGTGATGTGGAACCGAGCTCCCACAATGAGCAGTTCTTC.

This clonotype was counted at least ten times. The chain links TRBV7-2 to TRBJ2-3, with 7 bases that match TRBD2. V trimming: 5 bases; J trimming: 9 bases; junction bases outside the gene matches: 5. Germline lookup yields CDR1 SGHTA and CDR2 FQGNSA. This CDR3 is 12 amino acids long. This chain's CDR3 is CASSLGGGTQYF. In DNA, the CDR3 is TGTGCCAGCAGCCTCGGGGGAGGGACGCAGTATTTT.

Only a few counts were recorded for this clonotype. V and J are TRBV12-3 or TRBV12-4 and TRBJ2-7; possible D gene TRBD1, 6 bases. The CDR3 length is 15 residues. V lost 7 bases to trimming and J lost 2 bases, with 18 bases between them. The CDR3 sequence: CASTLGQGYPYEQYF. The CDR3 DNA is TGTGCCAGCACTCTAGGGCAGGGGTACCCCTACGAGCAGTACTTC.

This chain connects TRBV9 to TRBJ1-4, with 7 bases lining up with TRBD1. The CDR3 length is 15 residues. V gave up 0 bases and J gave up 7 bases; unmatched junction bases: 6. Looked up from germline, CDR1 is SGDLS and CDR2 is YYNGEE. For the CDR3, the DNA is TGTGCCAGCAGCGTAGGGGACAGCAGTATTGAAAAACTGTTTTTT. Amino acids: CASSVGDSSIEKLFF.

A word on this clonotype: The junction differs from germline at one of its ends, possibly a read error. The CDR3 bases are TGCAGTGCCAGAGGGGGGACCTGGGAGCCCCAGCATTTT. Translating it yields CSARGGTWEPQHF. The rearrangement joins TRBV20-1 to TRBJ1-5; D perhaps matches TRBD1 (6 bases). The germline gives CDR1 DFQATT, CDR2 SNEGSKA (reference sequence). The CDR3 sequence is 13 residues long.

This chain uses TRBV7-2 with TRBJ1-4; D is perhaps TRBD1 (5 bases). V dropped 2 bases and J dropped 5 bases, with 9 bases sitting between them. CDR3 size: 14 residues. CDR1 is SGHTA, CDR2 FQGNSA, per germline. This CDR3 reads CASSLWGRNEKLFF. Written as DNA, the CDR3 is TGTGCCAGCAGCTTATGGGGCCGAAATGAAAAACTGTTTTTT.

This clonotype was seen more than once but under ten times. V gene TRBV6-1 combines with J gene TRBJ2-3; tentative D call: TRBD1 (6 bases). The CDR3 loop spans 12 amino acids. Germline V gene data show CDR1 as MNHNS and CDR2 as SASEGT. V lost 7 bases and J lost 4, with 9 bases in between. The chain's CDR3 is CASMGTPDTQYF. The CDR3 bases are TGTGCCAGCATGGGGACACCAGATACGCAGTATTTT.

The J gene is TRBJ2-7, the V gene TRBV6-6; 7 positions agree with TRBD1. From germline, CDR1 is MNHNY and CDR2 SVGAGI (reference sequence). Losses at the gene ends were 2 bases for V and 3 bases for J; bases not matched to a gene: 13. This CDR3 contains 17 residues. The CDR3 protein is CASSYTAATGSLYEQYF. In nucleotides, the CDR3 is TGTGCCAGCAGTTACACCGCCGCGACAGGGAGTCTCTACGAGCAGTACTTC.

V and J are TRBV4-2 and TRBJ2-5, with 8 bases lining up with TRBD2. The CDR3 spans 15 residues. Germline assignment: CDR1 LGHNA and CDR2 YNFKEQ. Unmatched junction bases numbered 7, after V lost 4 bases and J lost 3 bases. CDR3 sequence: CASSPRTSREETQYF. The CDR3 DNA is TGTGCCAGCAGCCCGAGGACTAGCCGGGAAGAGACCCAGTACTTC.

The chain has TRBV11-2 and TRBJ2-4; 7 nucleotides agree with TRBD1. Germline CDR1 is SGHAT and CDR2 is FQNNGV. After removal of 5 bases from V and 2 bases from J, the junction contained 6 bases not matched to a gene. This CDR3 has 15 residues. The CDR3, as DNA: TGTGCCAGCAGCCCTCTGACAGGGCCCAAAAACATTCAGTACTTC. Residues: CASSPLTGPKNIQYF.

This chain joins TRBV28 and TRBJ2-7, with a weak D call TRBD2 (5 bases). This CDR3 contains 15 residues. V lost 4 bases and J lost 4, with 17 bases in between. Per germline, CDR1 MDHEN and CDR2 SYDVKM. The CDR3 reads CASSSPGIGLYEQYF. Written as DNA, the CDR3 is TGTGCCAGCAGTTCCCCGGGGATCGGACTTTACGAGCAGTACTTC.

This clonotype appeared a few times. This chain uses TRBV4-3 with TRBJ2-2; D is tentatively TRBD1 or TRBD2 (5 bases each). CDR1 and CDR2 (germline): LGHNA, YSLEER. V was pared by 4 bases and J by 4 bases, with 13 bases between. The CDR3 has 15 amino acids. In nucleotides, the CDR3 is TGCGCCAGCAGCCGGGGGACCGTAAGCACCGGGGAGCTGTTTTTT. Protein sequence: CASSRGTVSTGELFF.

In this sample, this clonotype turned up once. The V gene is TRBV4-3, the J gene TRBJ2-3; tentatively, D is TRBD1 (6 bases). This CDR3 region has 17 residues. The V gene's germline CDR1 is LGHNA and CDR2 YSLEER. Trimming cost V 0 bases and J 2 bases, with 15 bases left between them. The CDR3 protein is CASSQDWGQVPTDTQYF. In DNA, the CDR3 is TGCGCCAGCAGCCAAGATTGGGGGCAGGTCCCCACAGATACGCAGTATTTT.

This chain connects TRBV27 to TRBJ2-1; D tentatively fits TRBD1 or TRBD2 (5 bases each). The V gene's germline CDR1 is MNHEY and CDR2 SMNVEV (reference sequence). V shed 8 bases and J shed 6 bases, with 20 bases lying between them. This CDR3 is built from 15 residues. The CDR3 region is CASGKGTAGVNEQFF. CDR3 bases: TGTGCCAGCGGTAAAGGGACCGCCGGGGTCAATGAGCAGTTCTTC.

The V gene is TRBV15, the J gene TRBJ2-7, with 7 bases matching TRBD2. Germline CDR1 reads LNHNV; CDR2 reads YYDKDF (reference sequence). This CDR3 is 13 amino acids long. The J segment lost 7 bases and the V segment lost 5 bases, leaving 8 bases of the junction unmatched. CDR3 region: CATSRGPGGEQYF. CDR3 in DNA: TGTGCCACCAGCCGAGGACCGGGGGGTGAGCAGTACTTC.

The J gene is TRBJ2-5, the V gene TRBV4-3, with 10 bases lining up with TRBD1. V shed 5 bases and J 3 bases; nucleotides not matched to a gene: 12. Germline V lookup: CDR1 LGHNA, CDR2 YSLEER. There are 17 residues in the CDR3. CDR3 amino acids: CASSATGTGAIEETQYF. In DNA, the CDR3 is TGCGCCAGCAGCGCCACCGGGACAGGGGCGATCGAAGAGACCCAGTACTTC.

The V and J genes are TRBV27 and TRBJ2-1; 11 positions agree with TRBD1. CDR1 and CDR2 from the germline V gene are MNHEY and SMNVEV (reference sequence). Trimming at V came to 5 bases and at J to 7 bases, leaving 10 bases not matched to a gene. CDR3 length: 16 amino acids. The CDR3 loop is CASSPRWTGGRNEQFF. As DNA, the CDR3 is TGTGCCAGCAGTCCCCGTTGGACAGGGGGCAGGAATGAGCAGTTCTTC.

The CDR3 is CASSPPTRTEQFF. DNA of the CDR3: TGTGCCAGCAGCCCACCTACAAGGACTGAGCAGTTCTTC. The V call is TRBV11-2, the J call TRBJ2-1; the D is unclear. The germline gives CDR1 SGHAT, CDR2 FQNNGV. CDR3 size: 13 residues. The V end lost 5 bases, the J end lost 9 bases, and 14 bases lay between the germline ends.

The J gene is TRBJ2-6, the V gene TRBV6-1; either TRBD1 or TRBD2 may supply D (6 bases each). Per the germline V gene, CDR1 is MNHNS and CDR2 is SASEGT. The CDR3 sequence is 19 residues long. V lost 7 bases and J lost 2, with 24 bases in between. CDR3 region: CASIRWVGGYEAGANVLTF. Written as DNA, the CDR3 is TGTGCCAGCATCCGATGGGTGGGGGGCTATGAAGCTGGGGCCAACGTCCTGACTTTC.

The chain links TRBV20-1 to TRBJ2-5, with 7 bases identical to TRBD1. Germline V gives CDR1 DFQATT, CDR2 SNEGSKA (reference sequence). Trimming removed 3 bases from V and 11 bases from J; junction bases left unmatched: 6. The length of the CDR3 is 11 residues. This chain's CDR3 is CSARLRDRQYF. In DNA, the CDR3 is TGCAGTGCTAGGCTCCGGGACAGACAGTACTTC.

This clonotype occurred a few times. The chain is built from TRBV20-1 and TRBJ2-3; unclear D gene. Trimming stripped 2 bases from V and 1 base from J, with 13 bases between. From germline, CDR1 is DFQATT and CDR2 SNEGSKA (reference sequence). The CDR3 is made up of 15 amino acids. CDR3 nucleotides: TGCAGTGCTAGATTCTCGGACGGTGGCACAGATACGCAGTATTTT. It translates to CSARFSDGGTDTQYF.

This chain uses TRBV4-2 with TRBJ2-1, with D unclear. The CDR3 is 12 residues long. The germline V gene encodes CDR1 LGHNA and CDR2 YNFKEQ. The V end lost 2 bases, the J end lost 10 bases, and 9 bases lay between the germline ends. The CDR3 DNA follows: TGTGCCAGCAGCCAAAACAGAGCCGAGCAGTTCTTC. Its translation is CASSQNRAEQFF.

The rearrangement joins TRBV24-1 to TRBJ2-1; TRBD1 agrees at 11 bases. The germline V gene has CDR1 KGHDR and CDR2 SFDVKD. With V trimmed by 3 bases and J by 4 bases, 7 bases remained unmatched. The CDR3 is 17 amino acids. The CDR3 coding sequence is TGTGCCACCAGTGATCCTGGACAGGGGGCCACTTACAATGAGCAGTTCTTC. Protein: CATSDPGQGATYNEQFF.

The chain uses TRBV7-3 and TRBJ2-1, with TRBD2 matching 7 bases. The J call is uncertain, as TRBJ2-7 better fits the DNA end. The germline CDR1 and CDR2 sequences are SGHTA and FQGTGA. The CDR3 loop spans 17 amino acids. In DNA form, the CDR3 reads TGTGCCAGCAGCTTAACGGGGGGAGGGAGTTTCTACAATGAGCAGTACTTC. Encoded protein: CASSLTGGGSFYNEQYF.

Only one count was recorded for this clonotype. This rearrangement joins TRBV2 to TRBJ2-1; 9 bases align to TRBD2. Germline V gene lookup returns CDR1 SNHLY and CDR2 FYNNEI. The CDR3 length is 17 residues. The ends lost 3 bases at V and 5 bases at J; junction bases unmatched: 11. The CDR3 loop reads CASSDPGLAGGHNEQFF. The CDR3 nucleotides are TGTGCCAGCAGTGACCCAGGACTTGCGGGGGGGCACAATGAGCAGTTCTTC.

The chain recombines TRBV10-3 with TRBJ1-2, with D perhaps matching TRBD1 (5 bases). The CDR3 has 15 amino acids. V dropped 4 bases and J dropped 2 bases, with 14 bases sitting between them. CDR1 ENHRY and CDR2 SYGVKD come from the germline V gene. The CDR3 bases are TGTGCCATCAGTGGTGGGGGACTGTCCAACTATGGCTACACCTTC. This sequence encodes CAISGGGLSNYGYTF.

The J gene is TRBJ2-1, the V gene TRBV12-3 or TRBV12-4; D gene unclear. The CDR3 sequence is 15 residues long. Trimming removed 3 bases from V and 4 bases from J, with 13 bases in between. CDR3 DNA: TGTGCCAGCAGTTTGGGTCGTGGAGTGTACAATGAGCAGTTCTTC. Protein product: CASSLGRGVYNEQFF.

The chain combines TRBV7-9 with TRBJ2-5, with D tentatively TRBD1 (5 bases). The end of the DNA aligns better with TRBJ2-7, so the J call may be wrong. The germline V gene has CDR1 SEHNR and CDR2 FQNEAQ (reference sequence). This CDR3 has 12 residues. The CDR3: CASSIPGCEQYF. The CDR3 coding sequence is TGTGCCAGCAGCATCCCAGGGTGCGAGCAGTACTTC.